Many counts were recorded for the clone carrying this T cell receptor (beta chain). This record comes from a study of T cells after yellow fever vaccination. This CDR3 is built from 13 residues. Trimming left V 1 base short and J 4 bases short, with 8 bases between. Per the germline V gene, CDR1 is SGHTA and CDR2 is FQGNSA. Using its own MiXCR run on the 5' RACE reads, TCRdb lists one record per CDR3 protein. The sample yields 340,000 or so distinct CDR3 sequences, under 15% seen once. The specimen was CD4+ T cells sorted from PBMCs, collected 15 days after the yellow fever booster vaccination. V gene TRBV7-2 combines with J gene TRBJ2-7; D is possibly TRBD1 or TRBD2 (5 bases each). The sequence derives from a man aged 18-30 years who received the YFV17D yellow fever vaccine. The DNA for the CDR3 is TGTGCCAGCAGCTTAGTGGGGGAATACGAGCAGTACTTC. This translates into CASSLVGEYEQYF.